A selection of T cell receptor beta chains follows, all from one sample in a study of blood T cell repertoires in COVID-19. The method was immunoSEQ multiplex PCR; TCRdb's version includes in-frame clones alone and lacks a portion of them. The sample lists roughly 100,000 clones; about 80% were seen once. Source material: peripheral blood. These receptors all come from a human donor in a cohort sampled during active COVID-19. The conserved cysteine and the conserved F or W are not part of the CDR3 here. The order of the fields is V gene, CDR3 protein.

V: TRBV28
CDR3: ASSPPTGVNSPLH

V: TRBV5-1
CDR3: ASSQVAQGARETQY

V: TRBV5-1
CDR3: ASSPGTPNEKLF

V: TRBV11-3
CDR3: ASSPDSPRQY

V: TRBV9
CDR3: ASSVAETQY

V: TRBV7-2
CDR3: ASSSSGSHYNEQF

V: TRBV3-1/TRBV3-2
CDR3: ASSQQGSNSPLH

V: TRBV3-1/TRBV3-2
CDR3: ASSQGGVRGNTIY

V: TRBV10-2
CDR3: ASSERLAGSF

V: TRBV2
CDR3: ANSQGMRGYT

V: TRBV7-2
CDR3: ASSFSGGPEETQY